These 8 T cell receptor beta chains came from one sample sequenced in a study of early T cells in non-severe SARS-CoV-2 infection. TCRdb independently ran MiXCR on the 5' RACE reads; one entry per CDR3 protein. Here the sample spans 90,000 to 130,000 distinct CDR3 sequences, 10% to 15% being singletons. The sequencing used whole blood, collected at baseline. Receptor source: an adult who was a healthcare worker with PCR-confirmed SARS-CoV-2 infection or an uninfected control (not recorded which).

This clonotype appeared many times. The J gene is TRBJ1-1, the V gene TRBV2, with D possibly being TRBD1 (6 bases). CDR1 is SNHLY, CDR2 FYNNEI, per germline. V shed 5 bases and J shed 8 bases, with 18 bases lying between them. This CDR3 region has 14 residues. The chain's CDR3 is CASSRVLQGQEAFF. In DNA, the CDR3 is TGTGCCAGCAGTAGAGTGTTACAGGGCCAAGAAGCTTTCTTT.

The table lists this clonotype with a few counts. The chain recombines TRBV4-1 with TRBJ2-5; TRBD1 matches at 11 bases. The germline V gene has CDR1 MGHRA and CDR2 YSYEKL. The CDR3 spans 16 residues. Trimming took 6 bases from V and 4 from J; bases not matched to a gene: 10. The CDR3 sequence is CASSPNPGTGGETQYF. In DNA form, the CDR3 reads TGCGCCAGCAGTCCCAACCCTGGGACAGGGGGAGAGACCCAGTACTTC.

The V call is TRBV19, the J call TRBJ2-3, with 8 positions matching TRBD2. Germline V gene sequence: CDR1 LNHDA, CDR2 SQIVND (reference sequence). The CDR3 runs 15 residues. Trimming cost V 4 bases and J 8 bases; bases outside gene matches: 11. CDR3 residues: CASSNREGLTATQYF. The CDR3 DNA reads TGTGCCAGTAGTAACCGGGAGGGCCTTACGGCTACGCAGTATTTT.

This clonotype was picked up a small number of times. This chain connects TRBV3-1 to TRBJ2-7; 10 bases line up with TRBD2. The length of the CDR3 is 14 residues. Germline V CDR1 and CDR2: LGHDT, YNNKEL (reference sequence). J was trimmed by 9 bases and V by 5 bases; bases with no gene match: 10. The chain's CDR3 is CASSTTSGTAGQYF. In DNA, the CDR3 is TGTGCCAGCAGCACTACTAGCGGGACCGCCGGGCAGTACTTC.

The rearrangement uses TRBV5-1 and TRBJ2-1; TRBD2 aligns across 11 bases. From germline, CDR1 is SGHRS and CDR2 YFSETQ. The CDR3 runs to 15 residues. The V segment lost 5 bases and the J segment 4 bases; nucleotides outside the gene matches: 5. The CDR3 protein is CASRPTSGSYNEQFF. CDR3 sequence (DNA): TGCGCCAGCAGGCCCACTAGCGGGAGTTACAATGAGCAGTTCTTC.

In this sample, this clonotype turned up many times. This chain links TRBV2 with TRBJ2-3, with D possibly being TRBD2 (6 bases). The CDR3 is made up of 12 amino acids. From germline, CDR1 is SNHLY and CDR2 FYNNEI. Trimming removed 6 bases from V and 4 bases from J, with 8 bases in between. Here the CDR3 reads CASRPSADTQYF. The CDR3 nucleotides are TGTGCCAGCAGGCCTAGCGCAGATACGCAGTATTTT.

This clonotype was counted a few times. The V call is TRBV4-1, the J call TRBJ2-1; D may be TRBD1 (5 bases). The ends were cut back, 1 base at V and 9 bases at J, with 16 bases in the middle. Germline loops: CDR1 MGHRA, CDR2 YSYEKL. This CDR3 is 15 amino acids long. The DNA of the CDR3 is TGCGCCAGCAGCCAAGTAGGCAGGGATTTTGGTGAGCAGTTCTTC. This gives the protein CASSQVGRDFGEQFF.

This chain uses TRBV12-3 or TRBV12-4 with TRBJ1-3; D ambiguous. This CDR3 comprises 15 residues. The ends were cut back, 3 bases at V and 0 bases at J, with 9 bases in the middle. CDR3 loop: CASSFSAGSGNTIYF. CDR3 DNA: TGTGCCAGCAGTTTTTCGGCAGGCTCTGGAAACACCATATATTTT.